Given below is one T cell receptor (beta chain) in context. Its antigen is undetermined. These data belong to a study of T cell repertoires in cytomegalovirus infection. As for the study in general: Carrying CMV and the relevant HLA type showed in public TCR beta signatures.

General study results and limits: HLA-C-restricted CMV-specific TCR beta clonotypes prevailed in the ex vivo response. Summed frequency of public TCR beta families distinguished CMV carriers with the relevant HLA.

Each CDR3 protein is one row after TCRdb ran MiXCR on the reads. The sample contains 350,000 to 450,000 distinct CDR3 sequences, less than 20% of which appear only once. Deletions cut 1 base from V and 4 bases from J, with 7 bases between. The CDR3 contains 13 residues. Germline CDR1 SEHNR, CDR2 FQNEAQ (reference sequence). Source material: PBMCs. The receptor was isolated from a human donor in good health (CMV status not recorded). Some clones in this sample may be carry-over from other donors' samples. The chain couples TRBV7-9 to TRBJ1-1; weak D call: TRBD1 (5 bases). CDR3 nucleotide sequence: TGTGCCAGCAGCTTAGATCAGGGCACTGAAGCTTTCTTT. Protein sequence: CASSLDQGTEAFF.